Listed here are 8 T cell receptor beta chains from one sample, sequenced in a study of blood T cell repertoires in COVID-19. Clones were read by immunoSEQ multiplex PCR, and TCRdb kept only the in-frame ones, dropping some. The data show some 76,000 clones, 86% seen once. Sequenced material: peripheral blood. These receptors were obtained from a man older than 75 in a cohort sampled during active COVID-19.

V and J are TRBV6-1 and TRBJ2-5; tentative D call: TRBD2 (6 bases). Looked up from germline, CDR1 is MNHNS and CDR2 is SASEGT. The CDR3 sequence is 17 residues long. Trimming stripped 1 base from V and 2 bases from J, with 17 bases between. This CDR3 reads CASSEVERAGTQETQYF. The CDR3 DNA sequence: TGTGCCAGCAGTGAAGTTGAAAGGGCAGGGACTCAAGAGACCCAGTACTTC.

The gene calls are TRBV18 and TRBJ1-4; no clear D gene. The CDR3 covers 16 residues. Germline lookup yields CDR1 KGHSH and CDR2 LQKENI. V gave up 2 bases and J gave up 0 bases, with 10 bases separating them. The CDR3 region has the DNA TGTGCCAGCTCACCATTCTCTGGCCCAACTAATGAAAAACTGTTTTTT. Protein sequence: CASSPFSGPTNEKLFF.

This sequence joins TRBV6-5 and TRBJ2-7; 8 nucleotides match TRBD2. The CDR3 is 14 residues long. Looked up from germline, CDR1 is MNHEY and CDR2 is SVGAGI. The V and J ends lost 6 bases and 7 bases, in that order; junction bases with no gene match: 11. This chain's CDR3 is CASRVAGYSVEQYV. CDR3 bases: TGTGCCAGCAGGGTAGCGGGGTACTCCGTTGAGCAGTACGTC.

V usage is TRBV19 and J usage is TRBJ2-6; weak D call: TRBD1 (5 bases). Trimming removed 6 bases at V and 4 bases at J, with 16 bases between. CDR3 size: 16 residues. Germline CDR1 LNHDA, CDR2 SQIVND (reference sequence). The DNA for the CDR3 is TGTGCCAGTAGAGATGTAGGGGCGATAGGGGCCAACGTCCTGACTTTC. Amino acid sequence: CASRDVGAIGANVLTF.

V is TRBV4-3 and J is TRBJ1-1; D remains ambiguous. CDR3 length equals 14 residues. V lost 1 base and J 2 bases, leaving 8 bases between the germline ends. Germline V gives CDR1 LGHNA, CDR2 YSLEER. The CDR3 spells CASSQVLGNTEAFF. The CDR3 nucleotides read TGCGCCAGCAGCCAAGTACTAGGAAACACTGAAGCTTTCTTT.

The chain couples TRBV6-2 or TRBV6-3 to TRBJ2-3; D possibly corresponds to TRBD2 (6 bases). Deletions cut 4 bases from V and 1 base from J, with 12 bases between. From germline, CDR1 is MNHEY and CDR2 SVGEGT. The CDR3 has 15 residues. The CDR3 reads CASSSGGAGTDTQYF. Here the CDR3 DNA reads TGTGCCAGCAGTTCTGGCGGGGCTGGCACAGATACGCAGTATTTT.

The chain joins TRBV7-9 to TRBJ1-4, with unresolved D. The germline V gene encodes CDR1 SEHNR and CDR2 FQNEAQ (reference sequence). V shed 2 bases and J shed 0 bases, with 4 bases lying between them. The CDR3 is made up of 14 amino acids. CDR3 amino acids: CASSLRATNEKLFF. For the CDR3, the DNA is TGTGCCAGCAGCTTACGTGCAACTAATGAAAAACTGTTTTTT.

The chain joins TRBV7-2 to TRBJ1-5; D call uncertain. Looked up from germline, CDR1 is SGHTA and CDR2 is FQGNSA. V dropped 1 base and J dropped 3 bases, with 4 bases sitting between them. The CDR3 has 13 residues. In nucleotides, the CDR3 is TGTGCCAGCAGCTTAGGGCCCAATCAGCCCCAGCATTTT. This translates into CASSLGPNQPQHF.